A single sample is the source of the 20 T cell receptor beta chains below, sequenced in a study of identical twins. Each CDR3 protein gets one entry after TCRdb re-called the 5' RACE reads with MiXCR. The data contain approximately 350,000 distinct CDR3 sequences, around 12% of them seen just once; the ten biggest clones take up roughly 7.8%. These records were also assigned to another study, of yellow fever vaccine responses in identical twins.

The sequencing sample was made of CD8+ T cells sorted from blood. Receptors were obtained from a woman in her late teens or twenties in good health.

This clonotype was counted at least ten times. V is TRBV24-1 and J is TRBJ1-5; D is ambiguous. Germline values: CDR1 KGHDR, CDR2 SFDVKD. This CDR3 region has 13 residues. The V end was cut by 2 bases, the J end by 5 bases, with 6 bases between. Here the CDR3 DNA reads TGTGCCACCAGTGATTCGGGTTATCAGCCCCAGCATTTT. Residues: CATSDSGYQPQHF.

The CDR3 bases are TGTGCCAGCACCACCCTTTCCTGGGGAGGGGACACTGAAGCTTTCTTT. It specifies CASTTLSWGGDTEAFF. The chain couples TRBV28 to TRBJ1-1, with D tentatively TRBD1 (5 bases). V was cut by 7 bases and J by 3 bases, with 21 bases left in between. Germline CDR1 and CDR2: MDHEN and SYDVKM. The CDR3 contains 16 residues.

This clonotype has a handful of counts. The chain has TRBV9 and TRBJ2-7; D is unclear. The CDR3 spans 14 residues. V dropped 4 bases and J dropped 3 bases, with 14 bases sitting between them. Per germline, CDR1 SGDLS and CDR2 YYNGEE. CDR3 region: CASSPDRSDYEQYF. Here the CDR3 DNA reads TGTGCCAGCAGCCCGGACCGGAGCGACTACGAGCAGTACTTC.

This clonotype turned up a few times. The V call is TRBV19, the J call TRBJ2-7, with a possible D match to TRBD2 (7 bases). Per the germline V gene, CDR1 is LNHDA and CDR2 is SQIVND (reference sequence). The CDR3 extends over 15 amino acids. V lost 6 bases and J 4 bases, leaving 19 bases between the germline ends. CDR3 DNA sequence: TGTGCCAGTAGCTGGGGCGGCGGGGGCGCTTACGAGCAGTACTTC. This encodes CASSWGGGGAYEQYF.

This rearrangement joins TRBV18 to TRBJ2-1, with D hard to call. V lost 4 bases and J 2 bases, leaving 6 bases between the germline ends. Germline CDR1 reads KGHSH; CDR2 reads LQKENI. The CDR3 covers 13 residues. CDR3 region: CASSRTPYNEQFF. DNA of the CDR3: TGTGCCAGCTCACGGACCCCCTACAATGAGCAGTTCTTC.

This clonotype was observed at least ten times. The chain combines TRBV3-1 with TRBJ1-1; 9 nucleotides align to TRBD1. Germline-derived CDR1 and CDR2 are LGHDT and YNNKEL (reference sequence). Trimming took 1 base from V and 5 from J; bases not matched to a gene: 5. The CDR3 has 15 residues. The CDR3 protein is CASSQGTGAPTEAFF. The CDR3 region has the DNA TGTGCCAGCAGCCAAGGGACAGGGGCTCCTACTGAAGCTTTCTTT.

This clonotype was seen only a few times. As DNA, the CDR3 is TGTGCCAGCAGCCCCCCCCAATCGAACTCTGAGCAGTTCTTC. It encodes CASSPPQSNSEQFF. The chain is built from TRBV7-9 and TRBJ2-1, with D hard to call. V lost 5 bases, J lost 9 bases, and 17 bases lay in between. CDR1 SEHNR and CDR2 FQNEAQ come from the germline V gene (reference sequence). CDR3 length: 14 residues.

There are a few counts of this clonotype. This chain links TRBV4-1 with TRBJ1-1; D may be TRBD1 (5 bases). This CDR3 has 14 amino acids. Germline CDR1 is MGHRA and CDR2 is YSYEKL. V lost 1 base to trimming and J lost 11 bases, with 17 bases between them. CDR3 amino acids: CASSQVLFRGDAFF. DNA for the CDR3: TGCGCCAGCAGCCAAGTATTATTTAGGGGCGACGCTTTCTTT.

This clonotype was counted a single time. V is TRBV6-1 and J is TRBJ2-1, with D tentatively TRBD2 (5 bases). Germline V gene data show CDR1 as MNHNS and CDR2 as SASEGT. CDR3 length: 18 residues. The V gene lost 2 bases and the J gene lost 2 bases, with 19 bases spanning the gap. In DNA form, the CDR3 reads TGTGCCAGCAGTGAACGCAAAACACTAGAAATACCCTACAATGAGCAGTTCTTC. Its protein is CASSERKTLEIPYNEQFF.

This clonotype has a handful of counts. This chain joins TRBV2 and TRBJ2-7, with TRBD2 as a possible D gene (6 bases). Per germline, CDR1 SNHLY and CDR2 FYNNEI. V was cut by 2 bases and J by 2 bases, with 13 bases left in between. The CDR3 spans 15 residues. As DNA, the CDR3 is TGTGCCAGCAGTGAATTTGGGACTGGGGCCTACGAGCAGTACTTC. Its translation: CASSEFGTGAYEQYF.

This clonotype has a count of ten or more. The chain couples TRBV28 to TRBJ1-1; TRBD1 aligns across 12 bases. Germline CDR1 is MDHEN and CDR2 is SYDVKM. The CDR3 is 16 residues long. The J segment lost 0 bases and the V segment lost 5 bases, leaving 4 bases of the junction unmatched. The CDR3 sequence is CASSPRDRGLNTEAFF. The CDR3 DNA is TGTGCCAGCAGTCCCCGGGACAGGGGGCTGAACACTGAAGCTTTCTTT.

This clonotype has at least ten counts. The chain couples TRBV5-5 to TRBJ2-1; 7 bases are a match to TRBD2. The V gene's germline CDR1 is SGHKS and CDR2 YYEKEE (reference sequence). Trimming at V came to 1 base and at J to 3 bases, leaving 13 bases not matched to a gene. CDR3 length equals 18 residues. The CDR3 DNA reads as TGTGCCAGCAGCTTGTCCCTAGCGGAACGTTATAACTACAATGAGCAGTTCTTC. Amino acid sequence: CASSLSLAERYNYNEQFF. The variable domain in full, with the rest retrieved from reference TRBV5-5 and TRBJ2-1, is DAGVTQSPTHLIKTRGQQVTLRCSPISGHKSVSWYQQVLGQGPQFIFQYYEKEERGRGNFPDRFSARQFPNYSSELNVNALLLGDSALYLCASSLSLAERYNYNEQFFGPGTRLTVL.

The rearrangement uses TRBV7-6 and TRBJ2-2; 8 bases match TRBD2. Germline V gives CDR1 SGHVS, CDR2 FNYEAQ. CDR3 length: 17 residues. Trimming cost V 5 bases and J 4 bases; bases outside gene matches: 12. CDR3 region: CASSPPPGLAGTGELFF. The CDR3, as DNA: TGTGCCAGCAGCCCTCCCCCTGGACTAGCAGGCACCGGGGAGCTGTTTTTT.

The chain joins TRBV27 to TRBJ2-3; 8 nucleotides match TRBD1. V shed 4 bases, J shed 2 bases, and the junction held 8 bases outside the gene matches. Germline assignment: CDR1 MNHEY and CDR2 SMNVEV (reference sequence). The CDR3 runs 16 residues. CDR3 sequence: CASSWTGRRFTDTQYF. The CDR3 bases are TGTGCCAGCAGTTGGACAGGGAGGAGGTTCACAGATACGCAGTATTTT.

This chain joins TRBV7-9 and TRBJ1-1; TRBD1 agrees at 10 bases. The germline gives CDR1 SEHNR, CDR2 FQNEAQ (reference sequence). The CDR3 runs to 15 residues. Germline trimming cut 6 bases from V and 3 bases from J; bases unmatched to any gene: 7. CDR3 coding DNA: TGTGCCAGCAGGGGTCGACAGGGGGCATACACTGAAGCTTTCTTT. Translation gives CASRGRQGAYTEAFF. Variable domain in full (rest from reference TRBV7-9 and TRBJ1-1): DTGVSQNPRHKITKRGQNVTFRCDPISEHNRLYWYRQTLGQGPEFLTYFQNEAQLEKSRLLSDRFSAERPKGSFSTLEIQRTEQGDSAMYLCASRGRQGAYTEAFFGQGTRLTVV.

This clonotype has only a few counts. This chain links TRBV20-1 with TRBJ2-7, with TRBD1 as a possible D gene (5 bases). This CDR3 is 13 amino acids long. Germline CDR1 reads DFQATT; CDR2 reads SNEGSKA (reference sequence). The V gene lost 1 base and the J gene lost 2 bases, with 9 bases spanning the gap. In DNA form, the CDR3 reads TGCAGTGCTAGAGGCCCGGACACCTACGAGCAGTACGTC. This codes for CSARGPDTYEQYV.

This clonotype was detected a few times. The chain carries TRBV2 and TRBJ2-7, with D perhaps TRBD1 (6 bases). Per the germline V gene, CDR1 is SNHLY and CDR2 is FYNNEI. V shed 7 bases and J shed 3 bases, with 10 bases lying between them. The CDR3 is 12 amino acids. The chain's CDR3 is CASMGTSYEQYF. CDR3 coding DNA: TGTGCCAGCATGGGGACAAGCTACGAGCAGTACTTC. Based on the CDR3 plus reference TRBV2 and TRBJ2-7, the full variable domain is EPEVTQTPSHQVTQMGQEVILRCVPISNHLYFYWYRQILGQKVEFLVSFYNNEISEKSEIFDDQFSVERPDGSNFTLKIRSTKLEDSAMYFCASMGTSYEQYFGPGTRLTVT.

Ten or more counts support this clonotype. V is TRBV14 and J is TRBJ2-3, with a tentative D call TRBD1 (5 bases). The CDR3 is 19 amino acids. The ends were cut back, 1 base at V and 0 bases at J, with 20 bases in the middle. From germline, CDR1 is SGHDN and CDR2 FVKESK. The CDR3 nucleotides are TGTGCCAGCAGCCAAGCTAACGGAAGGACACATTTGAGCACAGATACGCAGTATTTT. Amino acids: CASSQANGRTHLSTDTQYF.

The chain employs TRBV28 and TRBJ2-3; D is unresolved. The CDR3 extends over 14 amino acids. V lost 2 bases, J lost 3 bases, and 9 bases lay in between. Germline CDR1 is MDHEN and CDR2 is SYDVKM. CDR3 DNA: TGTGCCAGCAGTTTAAAACCACGGACAGATACGCAGTATTTT. Its protein is CASSLKPRTDTQYF.

V gene TRBV6-5 combines with J gene TRBJ2-2, with TRBD2 matching over 15 bases. Per germline, CDR1 MNHEY and CDR2 SVGAGI. CDR3 length: 16 residues. The V and J ends lost 4 bases and 5 bases, in that order; junction bases with no gene match: 2. The chain's CDR3 is CASSSGLAGGTGELFF. The CDR3 bases are TGTGCCAGCAGTTCCGGACTAGCGGGGGGGACCGGGGAGCTGTTTTTT.